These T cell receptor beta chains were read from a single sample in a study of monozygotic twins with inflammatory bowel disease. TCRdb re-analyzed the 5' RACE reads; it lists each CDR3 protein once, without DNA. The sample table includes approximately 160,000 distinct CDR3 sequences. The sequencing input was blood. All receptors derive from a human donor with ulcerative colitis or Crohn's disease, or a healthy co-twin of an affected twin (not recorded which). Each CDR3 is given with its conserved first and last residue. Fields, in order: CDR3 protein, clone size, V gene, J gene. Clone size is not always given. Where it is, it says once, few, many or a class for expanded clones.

CDR3: CASSPDSPGANVLTF
size: NA
V: TRBV6-1
J: TRBJ2-6

CDR3: CASSLVGGMPEAFF
size: NA
V: TRBV5-1
J: TRBJ1-1

CDR3: CASSLVGQKAEAFF
size: NA
V: TRBV7-2
J: TRBJ1-1

CDR3: CASSLDPGTRGYEQYF
size: NA
V: TRBV7-6
J: TRBJ2-7

CDR3: CASSLLGYGTSGHEQYF
size: NA
V: TRBV7-6
J: TRBJ2-7

CDR3: CASSPESTAGLAGATDTQYF
size: NA
V: TRBV6-2/TRBV6-3
J: TRBJ2-3

CDR3: CASNLLGEGTMDEQYF
size: NA
V: TRBV6-2/TRBV6-3
J: TRBJ2-7

CDR3: CAWAAGATDTQYF
size: NA
V: TRBV30
J: TRBJ2-3

CDR3: CASSSPGLGDYEQYF
size: NA
V: TRBV27
J: TRBJ2-7

CDR3: CASSQVATSGSFGSYEQYF
size: NA
V: TRBV4-1
J: TRBJ2-7

CDR3: CSVNGGGSTEAFF
size: NA
V: TRBV29-1
J: TRBJ1-1

CDR3: CASSLEAGGYYEQYF
size: NA
V: TRBV5-1
J: TRBJ2-7

CDR3: CASSPRRGNTGELFF
size: NA
V: TRBV18
J: TRBJ2-2

CDR3: CATSSKTSGYTDTQYF
size: NA
V: TRBV24-1
J: TRBJ2-3

CDR3: CASSLATETDTQYF
size: NA
V: TRBV5-1
J: TRBJ2-3

CDR3: CASSLVGEPNYGYTF
size: NA
V: TRBV5-1
J: TRBJ1-2

CDR3: CASSPRQNQGEKLFF
size: NA
V: TRBV21-1
J: TRBJ1-4

CDR3: CASSARGLGDTEAFF
size: NA
V: TRBV9
J: TRBJ1-1

CDR3: CASSHPGLPTDTQYF
size: NA
V: TRBV3-1
J: TRBJ2-3

CDR3: CSARRVAGGFTDTQYF
size: NA
V: TRBV20-1
J: TRBJ2-3

CDR3: CSARPSGQIAGANVLTF
size: NA
V: TRBV20-1
J: TRBJ2-6

CDR3: CASSRPVKGETQYF
size: NA
V: TRBV3-1
J: TRBJ2-5

CDR3: CAISDPGAFTDTQYF
size: NA
V: TRBV10-3
J: TRBJ2-3

CDR3: CSARDRIRGNTEAFF
size: NA
V: TRBV20-1
J: TRBJ1-1

CDR3: CSVVYGLSYEQYF
size: NA
V: TRBV29-1
J: TRBJ2-7

CDR3: CASSLREGNIQYF
size: NA
V: TRBV5-1
J: TRBJ2-4

CDR3: CSVEDARSEQFF
size: medium-sized
V: TRBV29-1
J: TRBJ2-1

CDR3: CASSQARGTEAFF
size: NA
V: TRBV7-2
J: TRBJ1-1

CDR3: CSAGGSAATSNQPQHF
size: NA
V: TRBV20-1
J: TRBJ1-5

CDR3: CASSALTGSEDEQFF
size: NA
V: TRBV27
J: TRBJ2-1

CDR3: CASSLAGGANVEAFF
size: NA
V: TRBV5-1
J: TRBJ1-1

CDR3: CASTVVKGSYNSPLHF
size: NA
V: TRBV12-3/TRBV12-4
J: TRBJ1-6

CDR3: CASSSLQSTNTGELFF
size: NA
V: TRBV11-3
J: TRBJ2-2

CDR3: CASSPGPRDNEKLFF
size: NA
V: TRBV28
J: TRBJ1-4

CDR3: CASSLARVGELFF
size: NA
V: TRBV7-9
J: TRBJ2-2

CDR3: CASSLLAGGLIDTQYF
size: NA
V: TRBV7-2
J: TRBJ2-3

CDR3: CASSSSGNYGYTF
size: NA
V: TRBV27
J: TRBJ1-2

CDR3: CASSSGLRDTEAFF
size: NA
V: TRBV5-1
J: TRBJ1-1

CDR3: CASSQVAGPKNMQYF
size: NA
V: TRBV4-3
J: TRBJ2-4

CDR3: CASKMQVEAFF
size: NA
V: TRBV6-1
J: TRBJ1-1

CDR3: CASSLGEGLHSPLHF
size: NA
V: TRBV7-2
J: TRBJ1-6

CDR3: CASSFRRVDEYEQYF
size: NA
V: TRBV27
J: TRBJ2-7

CDR3: CASSLASRGTGNTIYF
size: NA
V: TRBV5-5
J: TRBJ1-3

CDR3: CSARDPGGGNTIYF
size: NA
V: TRBV20-1
J: TRBJ1-3

CDR3: CASSLRRGGTDTQYF
size: NA
V: TRBV7-2
J: TRBJ2-3

CDR3: CASSPSAGPFYYEQYF
size: NA
V: TRBV27
J: TRBJ2-7

CDR3: CASSPEATGLRGSGELFF
size: NA
V: TRBV13
J: TRBJ2-2

CDR3: CASSEPRVADNYGYTF
size: NA
V: TRBV10-2
J: TRBJ1-2

CDR3: CASSLGTLAGNEQFF
size: NA
V: TRBV28
J: TRBJ2-1

CDR3: CSSPGLADSYEQYF
size: NA
V: TRBV20-1
J: TRBJ2-7

CDR3: CASRWGAGELFF
size: NA
V: TRBV5-4
J: TRBJ2-2

CDR3: CASSLLGGGNTIYF
size: NA
V: TRBV12-3/TRBV12-4
J: TRBJ1-3

CDR3: CASSLQGVVRTEAFF
size: NA
V: TRBV5-4
J: TRBJ1-1

CDR3: CASSLGGPDTEASF
size: NA
V: TRBV12-3/TRBV12-4
J: TRBJ1-1

CDR3: CASSLSAGGFGYTF
size: NA
V: TRBV28
J: TRBJ1-2